These 27 T cell receptor beta chains were sequenced from one sample in a study of blood T cell repertoires in COVID-19. TCRdb's table, derived via immunoSEQ multiplex PCR, lists solely in-frame clones and lacks some. The sample shows 150,000 to 250,000 clones, around 79% of them seen only once. Input material: peripheral blood. Receptors were obtained from a woman between 40 and 50 years old with COVID-19, enrolled during active disease.

This chain joins TRBV6-5 and TRBJ1-2; D is undetermined. The CDR3 extends over 13 amino acids. CDR1 and CDR2 from the germline V gene are MNHEY and SVGAGI. Deletions cut 2 bases from V and 3 bases from J, with 7 bases between. The CDR3, as DNA: TGTGCCAGCAGTTACCAATCGGACTATGGCTACACCTTC. Translating gives CASSYQSDYGYTF.

This clone was found once. The chain is built from TRBV19 and TRBJ1-2; a weak D match, TRBD1 (5 bases). The CDR3 consists of 14 residues. Per the germline V gene, CDR1 is LNHDA and CDR2 is SQIVND (reference sequence). V shed 1 base and J shed 8 bases, with 14 bases lying between them. CDR3 sequence (DNA): TGTGCCAGTAGTATAGTCAGGCAGGGAAGCGGCTACACCTTC. Protein product: CASSIVRQGSGYTF.

The chain uses TRBV7-9 and TRBJ2-3; possibly TRBD1 for D (6 bases). The germline V and J ends were trimmed by 8 bases and 0 bases, with 24 bases remaining between them. The length of the CDR3 is 18 residues. Looked up from germline, CDR1 is SEHNR and CDR2 is FQNEAQ (reference sequence). The CDR3 region is CASSPGHLMQLSTDTQYF. The CDR3 bases are TGTGCCAGCTCACCGGGACACCTTATGCAATTGAGCACAGATACGCAGTATTTT.

The gene calls are TRBV30 and TRBJ1-2; D is unresolved. There are 12 residues in the CDR3. CDR1 and CDR2 (germline): GTSNPN, SVGIG (reference sequence). V lost 5 bases, J lost 0 bases, and 7 bases lay in between. The CDR3 nucleotides read TGTGCCTGGTCCCTCGCTAACTATGGCTACACCTTC. This translates into CAWSLANYGYTF.

The chain joins TRBV7-2 to TRBJ1-1; D call uncertain. The CDR3 covers 14 residues. Germline CDR1 reads SGHTA; CDR2 reads FQGNSA. V lost 1 base and J 5 bases, leaving 11 bases between the germline ends. DNA of the CDR3: TGTGCCAGCAGCTTAGGTCGCGGGAATACTGAAGCTTTCTTT. As protein: CASSLGRGNTEAFF.

The chain links TRBV6-6 to TRBJ2-3, with 10 nucleotides matching TRBD2. Germline V gives CDR1 MNHNY, CDR2 SVGAGI (reference sequence). This CDR3 is built from 14 residues. The V segment lost 10 bases and the J segment 3 bases; nucleotides outside the gene matches: 7. CDR3 coding DNA: TGTGCCACCCGAAGCGGGAGGGCGACAGATACGCAGTATTTT. Translated, it gives CATRSGRATDTQYF.

The chain carries TRBV5-1 and TRBJ1-1; D gene uncertain. The CDR3 totals 13 residues. The V gene lost 4 bases and the J gene lost 1 base, with 8 bases spanning the gap. Per germline, CDR1 SGHRS and CDR2 YFSETQ. The CDR3 protein is CASSEVPNTEAFF. The CDR3 DNA sequence: TGCGCCAGCAGCGAGGTCCCGAACACTGAAGCTTTCTTT.

At least ten counts were recorded for this clone. The genes are TRBV10-1 and TRBJ2-7; 7 positions match TRBD2. With 5 bases clipped from V and 6 bases from J, the junction kept 7 bases outside the gene matches. The CDR3 has 13 residues. The V gene's germline CDR1 is WNHNN and CDR2 SYGVQD (reference sequence). The DNA for the CDR3 is TGCGCCAGCAGTATCATGCGGGAGAGCGAGCAGTACTTC. Its translation is CASSIMRESEQYF.

This clone has a single count. This specimen includes other DNA sequences encoding the same CDR3. The V and J genes are TRBV9 and TRBJ2-5; D might be TRBD1 (6 bases). Trimming removed 0 bases from V and 1 base from J, with 7 bases in between. CDR3 length: 14 amino acids. Germline values: CDR1 SGDLS, CDR2 YYNGEE. The CDR3 here is CASSVGTVQETQYF. CDR3 DNA: TGTGCCAGCAGCGTAGGGACAGTCCAAGAGACCCAGTACTTC.

The rearrangement joins TRBV7-2 to TRBJ2-3, with 11 bases that match TRBD2. The V gene end was trimmed by 4 bases and the J gene end by 0 bases; junction bases not matched to a gene: 6. The CDR3 has 17 amino acids. Germline CDR1 is SGHTA and CDR2 is FQGNSA. The CDR3 loop reads CASSSNGLAGSTDTQYF. CDR3 DNA: TGTGCCAGCAGCTCCAACGGACTAGCGGGTAGCACAGATACGCAGTATTTT.

The rearrangement uses TRBV11-2 and TRBJ2-3, with D possibly matching TRBD2 (6 bases). The CDR3 loop spans 14 amino acids. Looked up from germline, CDR1 is SGHAT and CDR2 is FQNNGV. Trimming removed 4 bases at V and 0 bases at J, with 8 bases between. This chain's CDR3 is CASSSGTSTDTQYF. DNA for the CDR3: TGTGCCAGCAGCTCCGGGACTAGCACAGATACGCAGTATTTT.

This chain links TRBV28 with TRBJ1-2; 7 bases agree with TRBD1. V gave up 3 bases and J gave up 5 bases; unmatched junction bases: 6. CDR1 and CDR2 (germline): MDHEN, SYDVKM. CDR3 length: 14 residues. CDR3 DNA: TGTGCCAGCAGTTTCTCACAGGGGCAGTATGGCTACACCTTC. It yields the protein CASSFSQGQYGYTF.

This clone came up once. The chain employs TRBV10-3 and TRBJ2-4; TRBD1 might be the D (7 bases). Germline lookup yields CDR1 ENHRY and CDR2 SYGVKD. Trimming pared 2 bases from V and 0 bases from J, leaving 11 bases between. This CDR3 is 16 amino acids long. In DNA form, the CDR3 reads TGTGCCATCAGTGAGAACAGGGGACTAGCCAAAAACATTCAGTACTTC. This gives the protein CAISENRGLAKNIQYF.

This chain links TRBV19 with TRBJ2-1, with TRBD2 matching 8 bases. The CDR3 extends over 16 amino acids. Germline V lookup: CDR1 LNHDA, CDR2 SQIVND (reference sequence). V trimming: 0 bases; J trimming: 12 bases; junction bases outside the gene matches: 13. CDR3 bases: TGTGCCAGTAGTATAGATCTCAGCGGGAGTAGGGCCTCGCAGTTCTTC. It specifies CASSIDLSGSRASQFF.

V and J are TRBV3-1 (or the pseudogene TRBV3-2) and TRBJ2-2; D uncertain. Trimming stripped 3 bases from V and 5 bases from J, with 4 bases between. Per the germline V gene, CDR1 is LGHDT and CDR2 is YNNKEL (reference sequence). The CDR3 is 12 amino acids. This CDR3 is CASSHPTGELFF. In DNA, the CDR3 is TGTGCCAGCAGCCATCCGACCGGGGAGCTGTTTTTT.

V and J are TRBV5-4 and TRBJ2-7; no clear D. Trimming took off 2 bases at V and 0 bases at J, with 6 bases between the two ends. CDR3 length: 13 residues. Germline CDR1 reads SGHNT; CDR2 reads YYREEE (reference sequence). The CDR3 sequence is CASSFSNSYEQYF. DNA for the CDR3: TGTGCCAGCAGCTTTTCAAACTCCTACGAGCAGTACTTC.

V gene TRBV30 combines with J gene TRBJ1-1; TRBD1 might be the D (6 bases). The CDR3 contains 13 residues. Trimming removed 4 bases from V and 2 bases from J, with 11 bases in between. Germline V gives CDR1 GTSNPN, CDR2 SVGIG (reference sequence). As DNA, the CDR3 is TGTGCCTGGATGGCAGGGGTAAACACTGAAGCTTTCTTT. Translation: CAWMAGVNTEAFF.

This chain connects TRBV7-7 to TRBJ2-5; 15 positions match TRBD2. The CDR3 loop spans 16 amino acids. In germline, CDR1 is SSHAT, CDR2 FNYEAQ (reference sequence). V shed 5 bases, J shed 4 bases, and the junction held 5 bases outside the gene matches. CDR3 sequence: CASSLLGLAGGETQYF. CDR3 nucleotides: TGTGCCAGCAGCCTCCTGGGACTAGCGGGAGGAGAGACCCAGTACTTC. The full variable domain, its missing parts supplied by reference TRBV7-7 and TRBJ2-5, is GAGVSQSPRYKVTKRGQDVTLRCDPISSHATLYWYQQALGQGPEFLTYFNYEAQPDKSGLPSDRFSAERPEGSISTLTIQRTEQRDSAMYRCASSLLGLAGGETQYFGPGTRLLVL.

The chain has TRBV7-9 and TRBJ1-1; D is unresolved. Trimming took off 6 bases at V and 5 bases at J, with 13 bases between the two ends. This CDR3 has 13 amino acids. Looked up from germline, CDR1 is SEHNR and CDR2 is FQNEAQ (reference sequence). The CDR3 coding sequence is TGTGCCAGCAGTCACCCCCTAGGAACTGAAGCTTTCTTT. Its translation: CASSHPLGTEAFF. Based on the CDR3 plus reference TRBV7-9 and TRBJ1-1, the full variable domain is DTGVSQNPRHKITKRGQNVTFRCDPISEHNRLYWYRQTLGQGPEFLTYFQNEAQLEKSRLLSDRFSAERPKGSFSTLEIQRTEQGDSAMYLCASSHPLGTEAFFGQGTRLTVV.

This clone was seen once. The chain employs TRBV29-1 and TRBJ2-1, with 10 bases aligning to TRBD2. The CDR3 is made up of 14 amino acids. V gave up 5 bases and J gave up 6 bases; unmatched junction bases: 7. In germline, CDR1 is SQVTM, CDR2 ANQGSEA. CDR3 in DNA: TGCAGCGTTTCACCCAGCGGGAGGGCCAATGAGCAGTTCTTC. Translation: CSVSPSGRANEQFF.

The chain employs TRBV5-1 and TRBJ2-5, with TRBD2 identical over 7 bases. The germline gives CDR1 SGHRS, CDR2 YFSETQ. This CDR3 is built from 14 residues. V was clipped by 3 bases and J by 2 bases; unmatched bases: 4. The CDR3 reads CASSYQAGQETQYF. In DNA, the CDR3 is TGCGCCAGCAGCTATCAAGCGGGGCAAGAGACCCAGTACTTC. Looking up the rest from reference TRBV5-1 and TRBJ2-5 gives the full variable domain: KAGVTQTPRYLIKTRGQQVTLSCSPISGHRSVSWYQQTPGQGLQFLFEYFSETQRNKGNFPGRFSGRQFSNSRSEMNVSTLELGDSALYLCASSYQAGQETQYFGPGTRLLVL.

The chain joins TRBV19 to TRBJ2-1, with a weak D call TRBD2 (5 bases). Trimming left V 4 bases short and J 0 bases short, with 10 bases between. In germline, CDR1 is LNHDA, CDR2 SQIVND (reference sequence). The CDR3 is 15 residues long. Written as DNA, the CDR3 is TGTGCCAGTAGTACTAGCTGGGGCTCCTACAATGAGCAGTTCTTC. It translates to CASSTSWGSYNEQFF.

The chain joins TRBV2 to TRBJ2-7; D may be TRBD2 (6 bases). The CDR3 totals 15 residues. Trimming left V 3 bases short and J 0 bases short, with 12 bases between. The germline V gene has CDR1 SNHLY and CDR2 FYNNEI. The CDR3 DNA sequence: TGTGCCAGCAGTGAGACCGGGAGTCCCTCCTACGAGCAGTACTTC. It is translated as CASSETGSPSYEQYF.

For the CDR3, the DNA is TGTGCCAGCTCACCACCCGGGAGTAACGCCAATGAGCAGTTCTTC. Its protein is CASSPPGSNANEQFF. The chain joins TRBV18 to TRBJ2-1; D possibly corresponds to TRBD2 (6 bases). Germline CDR1 and CDR2: KGHSH and LQKENI. This CDR3 has 15 residues. Between the trimmed V and J ends, which lost 0 bases and 6 bases, there was a span of 12 bases.

This clone came up once. The rearrangement links TRBV5-1 to TRBJ2-3, with TRBD1 matching 7 bases. V shed 4 bases and J 2 bases; nucleotides not matched to a gene: 4. The germline gives CDR1 SGHRS, CDR2 YFSETQ. This CDR3 region has 14 residues. The CDR3 DNA sequence: TGCGCCAGCAGCGGAACAGGGGCCACAGATACGCAGTATTTT. Amino acids: CASSGTGATDTQYF.

The V gene is TRBV5-5, the J gene TRBJ1-1, with TRBD1 matching 7 bases. CDR3 size: 14 residues. CDR1 and CDR2 (germline): SGHKS, YYEKEE (reference sequence). J gave up 3 bases and V 3 bases, and 5 bases lay outside the gene matches. The chain's CDR3 is CASSWYRGDTEAFF. In DNA, the CDR3 is TGTGCCAGCAGCTGGTACAGGGGTGACACTGAAGCTTTCTTT. Looking up the rest from reference TRBV5-5 and TRBJ1-1 gives the full variable domain: DAGVTQSPTHLIKTRGQQVTLRCSPISGHKSVSWYQQVLGQGPQFIFQYYEKEERGRGNFPDRFSARQFPNYSSELNVNALLLGDSALYLCASSWYRGDTEAFFGQGTRLTVV.

The chain has TRBV15 and TRBJ1-1; D remains unclear. V lost 0 bases and J 4 bases, leaving 9 bases between the germline ends. The germline gives CDR1 LNHNV, CDR2 YYDKDF (reference sequence). This CDR3 is built from 14 residues. CDR3 sequence: CATSREGSITEAFF. CDR3 DNA: TGTGCCACCAGCAGAGAGGGGAGCATCACTGAAGCTTTCTTT.